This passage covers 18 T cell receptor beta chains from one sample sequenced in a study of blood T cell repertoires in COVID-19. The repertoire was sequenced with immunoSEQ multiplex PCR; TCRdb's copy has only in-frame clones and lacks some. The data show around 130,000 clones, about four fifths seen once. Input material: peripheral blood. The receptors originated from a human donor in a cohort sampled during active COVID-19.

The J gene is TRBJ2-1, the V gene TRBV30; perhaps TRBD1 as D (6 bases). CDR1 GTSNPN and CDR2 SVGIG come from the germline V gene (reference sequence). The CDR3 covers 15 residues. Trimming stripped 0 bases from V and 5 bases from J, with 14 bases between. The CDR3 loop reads CAWSVGTGSHNEQFF. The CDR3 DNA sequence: TGTGCCTGGAGTGTAGGAACAGGGAGCCACAATGAGCAGTTCTTC.

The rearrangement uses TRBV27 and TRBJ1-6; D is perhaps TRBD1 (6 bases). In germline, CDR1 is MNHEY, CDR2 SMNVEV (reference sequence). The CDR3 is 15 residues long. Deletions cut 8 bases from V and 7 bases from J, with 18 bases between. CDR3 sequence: CASLKRDTKNSPLHF. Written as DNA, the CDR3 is TGTGCCAGCTTGAAACGGGACACCAAGAATTCACCCCTCCACTTT.

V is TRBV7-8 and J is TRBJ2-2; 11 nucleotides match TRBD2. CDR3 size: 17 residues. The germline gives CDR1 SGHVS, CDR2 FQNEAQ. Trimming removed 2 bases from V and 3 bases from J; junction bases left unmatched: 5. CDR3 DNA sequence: TGTGCCAGCAGCTTAAAGGCGGGACTAGCGGACACCGGGGAGCTGTTTTTT. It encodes CASSLKAGLADTGELFF.

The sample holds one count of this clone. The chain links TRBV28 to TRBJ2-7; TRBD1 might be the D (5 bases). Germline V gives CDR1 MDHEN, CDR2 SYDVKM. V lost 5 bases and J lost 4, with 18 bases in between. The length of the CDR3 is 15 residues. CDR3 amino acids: CASSPSPGQRYEQYF. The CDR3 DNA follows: TGTGCCAGCAGTCCGTCCCCCGGACAAAGATACGAGCAGTACTTC.

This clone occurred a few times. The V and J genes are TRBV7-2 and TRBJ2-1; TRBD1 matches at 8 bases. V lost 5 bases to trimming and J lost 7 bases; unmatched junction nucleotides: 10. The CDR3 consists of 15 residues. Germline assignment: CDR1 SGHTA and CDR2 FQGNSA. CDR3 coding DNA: TGTGCCAGCAGCCCAGGACAGGGTTTCGCAAATGAGCAGTTCTTC. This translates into CASSPGQGFANEQFF.

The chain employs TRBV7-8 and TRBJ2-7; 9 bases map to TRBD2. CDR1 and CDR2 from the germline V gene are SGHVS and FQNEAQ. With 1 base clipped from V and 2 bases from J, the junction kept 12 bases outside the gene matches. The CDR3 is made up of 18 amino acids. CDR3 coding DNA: TGTGCCAGCAGCTTAGTCCGAGAGCGGGGGGCGTTTCCCTACGAGCAGTACTTC. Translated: CASSLVRERGAFPYEQYF.

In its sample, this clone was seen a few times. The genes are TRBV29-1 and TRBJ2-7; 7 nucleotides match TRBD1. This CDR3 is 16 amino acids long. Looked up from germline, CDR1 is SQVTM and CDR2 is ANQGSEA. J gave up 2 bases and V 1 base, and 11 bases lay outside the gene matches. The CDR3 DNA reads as TGCAGCGTTGAAGTTGGGACAGTTGGTCCCCCCTACGAGCAGTACTTC. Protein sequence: CSVEVGTVGPPYEQYF.

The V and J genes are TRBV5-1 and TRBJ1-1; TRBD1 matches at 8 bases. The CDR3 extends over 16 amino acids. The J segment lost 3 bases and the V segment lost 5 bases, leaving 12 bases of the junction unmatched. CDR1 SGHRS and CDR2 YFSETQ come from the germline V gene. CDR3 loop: CASSRTGGSGDTEAFF. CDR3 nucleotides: TGCGCCAGCAGTCGAACAGGGGGATCAGGGGACACTGAAGCTTTCTTT. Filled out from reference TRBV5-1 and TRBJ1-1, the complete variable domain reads KAGVTQTPRYLIKTRGQQVTLSCSPISGHRSVSWYQQTPGQGLQFLFEYFSETQRNKGNFPGRFSGRQFSNSRSEMNVSTLELGDSALYLCASSRTGGSGDTEAFFGQGTRLTVV.

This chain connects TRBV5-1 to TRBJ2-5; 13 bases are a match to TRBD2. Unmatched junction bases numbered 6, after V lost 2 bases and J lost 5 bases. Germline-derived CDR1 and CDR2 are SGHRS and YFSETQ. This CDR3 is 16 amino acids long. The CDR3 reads CASSFTSGGAGETQYF. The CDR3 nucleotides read TGCGCCAGCAGCTTTACTAGCGGGGGGGCTGGCGAGACCCAGTACTTC. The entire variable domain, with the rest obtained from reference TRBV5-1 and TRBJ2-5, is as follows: KAGVTQTPRYLIKTRGQQVTLSCSPISGHRSVSWYQQTPGQGLQFLFEYFSETQRNKGNFPGRFSGRQFSNSRSEMNVSTLELGDSALYLCASSFTSGGAGETQYFGPGTRLLVL.

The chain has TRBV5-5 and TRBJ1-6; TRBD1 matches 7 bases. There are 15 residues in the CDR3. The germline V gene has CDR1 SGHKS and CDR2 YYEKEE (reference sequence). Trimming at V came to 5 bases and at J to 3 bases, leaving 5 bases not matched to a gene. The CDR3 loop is CASRVTGFYNSPLHF. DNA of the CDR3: TGTGCCAGCAGAGTGACAGGGTTCTATAATTCACCCCTCCACTTT. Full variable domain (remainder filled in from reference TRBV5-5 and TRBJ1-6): DAGVTQSPTHLIKTRGQQVTLRCSPISGHKSVSWYQQVLGQGPQFIFQYYEKEERGRGNFPDRFSARQFPNYSSELNVNALLLGDSALYLCASRVTGFYNSPLHFGNGTRLTVT.

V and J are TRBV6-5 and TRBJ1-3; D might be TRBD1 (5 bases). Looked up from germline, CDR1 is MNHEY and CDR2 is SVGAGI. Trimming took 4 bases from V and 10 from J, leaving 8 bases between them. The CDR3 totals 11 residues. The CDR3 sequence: CASSLAGTIYF. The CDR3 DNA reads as TGTGCCAGCAGTTTAGCAGGGACCATATATTTT.

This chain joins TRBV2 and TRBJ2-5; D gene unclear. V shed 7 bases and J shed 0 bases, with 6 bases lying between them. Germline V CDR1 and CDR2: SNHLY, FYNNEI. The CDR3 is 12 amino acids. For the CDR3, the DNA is TGTGCCAGCATGGGCTACCAAGAGACCCAGTACTTC. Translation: CASMGYQETQYF.

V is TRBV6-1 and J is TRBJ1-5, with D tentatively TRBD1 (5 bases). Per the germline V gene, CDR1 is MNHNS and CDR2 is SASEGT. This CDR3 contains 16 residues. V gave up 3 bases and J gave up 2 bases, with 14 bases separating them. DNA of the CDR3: TGTGCCAGCAGTGAGAGACGTGGGGGGGGCAATCAGCCCCAGCATTTT. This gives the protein CASSERRGGGNQPQHF.

The CDR3 loop reads CASRVQINTEAFF. CDR3 in DNA: TGCGCCAGCAGGGTACAGATTAACACTGAAGCTTTCTTT. The chain has TRBV4-1 and TRBJ1-1; D gene unclear. The V gene lost 6 bases and the J gene lost 2 bases, with 10 bases spanning the gap. The length of the CDR3 is 13 residues. The germline gives CDR1 MGHRA, CDR2 YSYEKL.

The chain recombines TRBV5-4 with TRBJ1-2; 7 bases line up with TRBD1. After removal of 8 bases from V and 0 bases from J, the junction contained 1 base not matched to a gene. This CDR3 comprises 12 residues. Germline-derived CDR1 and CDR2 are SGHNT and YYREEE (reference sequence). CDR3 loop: CASQGANYGYTF. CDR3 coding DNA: TGTGCCAGTCAGGGGGCTAACTATGGCTACACCTTC.

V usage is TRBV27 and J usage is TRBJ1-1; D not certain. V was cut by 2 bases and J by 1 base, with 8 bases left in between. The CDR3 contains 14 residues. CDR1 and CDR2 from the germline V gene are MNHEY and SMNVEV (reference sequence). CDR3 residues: CASSLGTANTEAFF. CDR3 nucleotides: TGTGCCAGCAGTTTAGGAACAGCGAACACTGAAGCTTTCTTT.

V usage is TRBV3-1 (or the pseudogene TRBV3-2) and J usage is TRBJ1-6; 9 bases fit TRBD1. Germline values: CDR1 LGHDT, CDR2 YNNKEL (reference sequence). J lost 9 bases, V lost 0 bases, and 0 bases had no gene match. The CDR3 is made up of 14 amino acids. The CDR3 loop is CASSQEQGASPLHF. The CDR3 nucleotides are TGTGCCAGCAGCCAAGAACAGGGGGCTTCACCCCTCCACTTT.

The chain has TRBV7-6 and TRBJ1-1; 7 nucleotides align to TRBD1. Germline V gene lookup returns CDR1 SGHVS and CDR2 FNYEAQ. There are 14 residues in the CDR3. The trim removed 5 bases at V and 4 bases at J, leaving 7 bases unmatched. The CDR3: CASSTGQAGTEAFF. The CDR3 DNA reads TGTGCCAGCAGCACCGGACAGGCGGGCACTGAAGCTTTCTTT. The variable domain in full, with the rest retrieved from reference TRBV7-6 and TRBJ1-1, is GAGVSQSPRYKVTKRGQDVALRCDPISGHVSLYWYRQALGQGPEFLTYFNYEAQQDKSGLPNDRFSAERPEGSISTLTIQRTEQRDSAMYRCASSTGQAGTEAFFGQGTRLTVV.